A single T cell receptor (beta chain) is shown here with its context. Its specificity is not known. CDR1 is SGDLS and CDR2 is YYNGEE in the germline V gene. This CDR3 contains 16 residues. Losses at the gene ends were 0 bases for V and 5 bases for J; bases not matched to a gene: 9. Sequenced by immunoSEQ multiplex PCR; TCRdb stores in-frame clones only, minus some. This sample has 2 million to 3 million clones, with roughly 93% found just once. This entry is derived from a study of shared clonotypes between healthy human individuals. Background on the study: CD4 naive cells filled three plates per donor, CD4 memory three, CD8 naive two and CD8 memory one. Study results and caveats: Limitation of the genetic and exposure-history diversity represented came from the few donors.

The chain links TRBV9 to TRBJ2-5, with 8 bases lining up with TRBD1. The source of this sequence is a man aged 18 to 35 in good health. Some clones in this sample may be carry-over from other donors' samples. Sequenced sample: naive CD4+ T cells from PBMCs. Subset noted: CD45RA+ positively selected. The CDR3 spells CASSVGGAGGSETQYF. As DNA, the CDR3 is TGTGCCAGCAGCGTAGGAGGAGCAGGGGGCTCGGAGACCCAGTACTTC.